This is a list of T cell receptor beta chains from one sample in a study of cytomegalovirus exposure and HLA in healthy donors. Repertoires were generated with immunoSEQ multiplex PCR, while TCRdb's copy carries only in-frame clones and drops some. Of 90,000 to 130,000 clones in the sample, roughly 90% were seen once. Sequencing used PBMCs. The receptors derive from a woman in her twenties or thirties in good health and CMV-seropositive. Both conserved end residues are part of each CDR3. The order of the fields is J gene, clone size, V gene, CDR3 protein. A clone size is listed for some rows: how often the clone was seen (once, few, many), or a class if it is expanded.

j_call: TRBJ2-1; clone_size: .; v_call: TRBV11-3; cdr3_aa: CASSPKMGQSSYNEQFF
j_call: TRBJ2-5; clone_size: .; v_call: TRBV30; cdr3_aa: CAWRDFWETQYF
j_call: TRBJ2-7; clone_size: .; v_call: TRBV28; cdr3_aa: CASITSGQGSYEQYF
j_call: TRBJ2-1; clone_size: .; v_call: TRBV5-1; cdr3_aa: CASSPGLGRYNEQFF
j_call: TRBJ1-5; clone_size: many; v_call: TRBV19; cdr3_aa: CASSIDRQRPQHF
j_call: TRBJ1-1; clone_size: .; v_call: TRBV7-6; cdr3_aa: CASSLSDTEAFF
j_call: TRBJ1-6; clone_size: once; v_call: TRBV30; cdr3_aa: CAWRGDLESPLHF
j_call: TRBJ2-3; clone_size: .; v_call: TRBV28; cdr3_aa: CASSYVIGLAITDTQYF
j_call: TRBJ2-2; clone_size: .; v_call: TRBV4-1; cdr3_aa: CASSQDRWASSTGELFF
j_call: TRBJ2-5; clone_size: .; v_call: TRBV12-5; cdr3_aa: CASGFGTSGGAGETQYF
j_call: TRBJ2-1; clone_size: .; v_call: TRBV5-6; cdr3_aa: CASSALTGGFNEQFF
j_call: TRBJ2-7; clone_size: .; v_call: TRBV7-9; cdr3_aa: CASSLGASGTDSYEQYF
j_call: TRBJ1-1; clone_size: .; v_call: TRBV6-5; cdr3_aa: CASSFHFTGMAEAFF
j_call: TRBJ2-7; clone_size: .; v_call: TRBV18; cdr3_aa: CASSPSFMNFNYEQYF
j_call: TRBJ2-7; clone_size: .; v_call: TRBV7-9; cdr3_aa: CASSKGTGGNEQYF